The T cell receptor beta chain under discussion was sequenced for a study of shared clonotypes between healthy human individuals. Measured with immunoSEQ multiplex PCR; TCRdb has only the in-frame clones, and not every one. Of 2 million to 2.5 million clones in the sample, 85% to 95% were seen once. The sample consisted of naive CD4+ T cells from PBMCs. The subset denotes: CD45RA+ positively selected. The source is a man aged 18 to 29 in good health. Some clones in this sample may be carry-over from other donors' samples.

CDR3 bases: TGTGCCAGCAGCCCAATTGGGACTAGCGGATCCTACGAGCAGTACTTC. Its protein is CASSPIGTSGSYEQYF. The chain links TRBV7-2 to TRBJ2-7, with 11 bases matching TRBD2. This CDR3 spans 16 amino acids. CDR1 SGHTA and CDR2 FQGNSA come from the germline V gene. Germline trimming cut 5 bases from V and 1 base from J; bases unmatched to any gene: 7.